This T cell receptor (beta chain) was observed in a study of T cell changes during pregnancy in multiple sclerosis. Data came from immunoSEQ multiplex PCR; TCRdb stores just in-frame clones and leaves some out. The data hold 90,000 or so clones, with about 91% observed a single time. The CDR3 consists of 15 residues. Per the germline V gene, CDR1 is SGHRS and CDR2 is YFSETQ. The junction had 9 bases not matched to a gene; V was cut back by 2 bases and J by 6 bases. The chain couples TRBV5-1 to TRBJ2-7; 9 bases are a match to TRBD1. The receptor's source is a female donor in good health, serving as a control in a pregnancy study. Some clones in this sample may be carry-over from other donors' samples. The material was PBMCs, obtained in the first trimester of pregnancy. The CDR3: CASSLQEDRGIEQYF. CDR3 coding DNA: TGCGCCAGCAGCTTACAAGAGGACAGGGGAATCGAGCAGTACTTC.